Following are 19 T cell receptor beta chains from one sample sequenced in a study of blood T cell repertoires in COVID-19. Generated by immunoSEQ multiplex PCR, the TCRdb table keeps only in-frame clones and is missing some. The repertoire includes approximately 130,000 clones, 85% to 90% of them detected once, and less than 2% sits in the top ten. The material sequenced was peripheral blood. Receptors originate from a human donor in a cohort sampled during active COVID-19.

The chain links TRBV6-5 to TRBJ1-3; D is uncertain. Germline V CDR1 and CDR2: MNHEY, SVGAGI. The CDR3 covers 13 residues. V lost 6 bases and J 0 bases, leaving 6 bases between the germline ends. CDR3 coding DNA: TGTGCCAGCAGACGACTCTCTGGAAACACCATATATTTT. Translated, it gives CASRRLSGNTIYF.

This rearrangement joins TRBV27 to TRBJ2-5; a weak D match, TRBD1 (6 bases). Germline loops: CDR1 MNHEY, CDR2 SMNVEV (reference sequence). CDR3 length: 17 residues. V lost 3 bases to trimming and J lost 4 bases, with 21 bases between them. The CDR3 sequence: CASSLGGAGAPGETQYF. In nucleotides, the CDR3 is TGTGCCAGCAGTTTGGGTGGGGCAGGGGCGCCGGGAGAGACCCAGTACTTC.

The V gene is TRBV3-1 (or the pseudogene TRBV3-2), the J gene TRBJ2-7, with 7 nucleotides matching TRBD1. The V gene end was trimmed by 3 bases and the J gene end by 6 bases; junction bases not matched to a gene: 8. The V gene's germline CDR1 is LGHDT and CDR2 YNNKEL (reference sequence). This CDR3 region has 14 residues. Written as DNA, the CDR3 is TGTGCCAGCAGCCAGGGCGACAGGGTCAGCGAGCAGTACTTC. This sequence encodes CASSQGDRVSEQYF.

The chain employs TRBV5-1 and TRBJ2-2; tentative D call: TRBD2 (5 bases). Germline CDR1 and CDR2: SGHRS and YFSETQ. This CDR3 region has 15 residues. V was cut by 4 bases and J by 1 base, with 11 bases left in between. The CDR3 loop is CASSPRAGNTGELFF. CDR3 in DNA: TGCGCCAGCAGCCCCCGTGCGGGGAACACCGGGGAGCTGTTTTTT.

V and J are TRBV5-1 and TRBJ1-1, with D possibly being TRBD1 (6 bases). The CDR3 has 14 amino acids. Germline CDR1 reads SGHRS; CDR2 reads YFSETQ. V was shortened by 0 bases and J by 5 bases, with 11 bases between the two germline ends. CDR3 DNA: TGCGCCAGCAGCTTGGGGCAGGGGACGACTGAAGCTTTCTTT. Its translation is CASSLGQGTTEAFF.

This clone was detected only once. This rearrangement joins TRBV27 to TRBJ2-2; D might be TRBD1 (8 bases). Germline V lookup: CDR1 MNHEY, CDR2 SMNVEV (reference sequence). The CDR3 runs 20 residues. The V end was cut by 4 bases, the J end by 0 bases, with 24 bases between. CDR3 DNA sequence: TGTGCCAGCAGTTCCCTCGCGGGGGCTCGACAGGGGACGAACACCGGGGAGCTGTTTTTT. Encoded protein: CASSSLAGARQGTNTGELFF.

Written as DNA, the CDR3 is TGTGCCATCAGTAAGGGGACAGGGTCAAATAGCAATCAGCCCCAGCATTTT. Translating gives CAISKGTGSNSNQPQHF. This chain links TRBV10-3 with TRBJ1-5; 9 bases agree with TRBD1. The CDR3 loop spans 17 amino acids. Germline CDR1 ENHRY, CDR2 SYGVKD. V shed 5 bases, J shed 0 bases, and the junction held 8 bases outside the gene matches.

V usage is TRBV28 and J usage is TRBJ1-5; D possibly corresponds to TRBD1 (6 bases). The CDR3 consists of 17 residues. Germline V gene sequence: CDR1 MDHEN, CDR2 SYDVKM. Trimming left V 3 bases short and J 2 bases short, with 17 bases between. CDR3 region: CASSFPQGSYRNQPQHF. The CDR3 DNA follows: TGTGCCAGCAGTTTTCCTCAGGGGTCCTACCGCAATCAGCCCCAGCATTTT.

The V and J genes are TRBV4-1 and TRBJ1-2; tentatively, D is TRBD1 (5 bases). The length of the CDR3 is 14 residues. V lost 6 bases and J 2 bases, leaving 13 bases between the germline ends. Germline V gene data show CDR1 as MGHRA and CDR2 as YSYEKL. The CDR3 loop is CASSPGHTNYGYTF. CDR3 DNA: TGCGCCAGCAGTCCCGGACATACGAACTATGGCTACACCTTC.

V gene TRBV6-5 combines with J gene TRBJ2-3, with TRBD1 matching over 8 bases. The trim removed 2 bases at V and 4 bases at J, leaving 2 bases unmatched. There are 14 residues in the CDR3. Germline CDR1 MNHEY, CDR2 SVGAGI. CDR3 protein: CASSYPGGADTQYF. The DNA for the CDR3 is TGTGCCAGCAGTTACCCAGGGGGCGCAGATACGCAGTATTTT.

This clone was seen a few times. CDR3 protein: CASSHRGGSGELFF. The CDR3 nucleotides read TGTGCCAGCAGCCATCGGGGGGGCTCCGGGGAGCTGTTTTTT. The genes are TRBV4-2 and TRBJ2-2, with TRBD2 matching 8 bases. V lost 3 bases to trimming and J lost 6 bases; unmatched junction nucleotides: 3. This CDR3 spans 14 amino acids. CDR1 is LGHNA and CDR2 is YNFKEQ in the germline V gene.

This clone has a single count. V gene TRBV5-1 combines with J gene TRBJ2-3, with 8 positions matching TRBD2. The junction had 5 bases not matched to a gene; V was cut back by 0 bases and J by 2 bases. The CDR3 loop spans 16 amino acids. Germline V CDR1 and CDR2: SGHRS, YFSETQ. CDR3 protein: CASSLDGGRPTDTQYF. For the CDR3, the DNA is TGCGCCAGCAGCTTGGATGGCGGGAGGCCCACAGATACGCAGTATTTT.

This clone was seen once. The chain is built from TRBV7-9 and TRBJ1-1, with D perhaps TRBD1 (6 bases). Germline V CDR1 and CDR2: SEHNR, FQNEAQ (reference sequence). This CDR3 is 13 amino acids long. The V gene lost 6 bases and the J gene lost 4 bases, with 12 bases spanning the gap. This chain's CDR3 is CASSGRGATEAFF. CDR3 in DNA: TGTGCCAGCAGTGGGAGGGGGGCCACTGAAGCTTTCTTT. Using reference TRBV7-9 and TRBJ1-1 for the parts outside the CDR3, the full variable domain is DTGVSQNPRHKITKRGQNVTFRCDPISEHNRLYWYRQTLGQGPEFLTYFQNEAQLEKSRLLSDRFSAERPKGSFSTLEIQRTEQGDSAMYLCASSGRGATEAFFGQGTRLTVV.

V gene TRBV7-8 combines with J gene TRBJ2-7, with 8 bases aligning to TRBD1. The germline gives CDR1 SGHVS, CDR2 FQNEAQ. Trimming removed 4 bases from V and 5 bases from J; junction bases left unmatched: 4. The CDR3 spans 13 residues. CDR3 in amino acids: CASSSDRVHEQYF. The DNA of the CDR3 is TGTGCCAGCAGCTCGGACAGGGTACACGAGCAGTACTTC.

The chain is built from TRBV11-2 and TRBJ2-7, with 8 bases aligning to TRBD2. The germline V gene has CDR1 SGHAT and CDR2 FQNNGV. The V gene end was trimmed by 5 bases and the J gene end by 0 bases; junction bases not matched to a gene: 12. The CDR3 length is 17 residues. The CDR3 DNA is TGTGCCAGCAGCGAACGGATAGCGGGAACTACCTCCTACGAGCAGTACTTC. It encodes CASSERIAGTTSYEQYF.

The V and J genes are TRBV4-1 and TRBJ2-7; the match to TRBD2 covers 8 bases. The CDR3 loop spans 15 amino acids. With V trimmed by 3 bases and J by 1 base, 5 bases remained unmatched. The germline gives CDR1 MGHRA, CDR2 YSYEKL. The CDR3 region is CASSHGIAGSYEQYF. The CDR3 nucleotides are TGCGCCAGCAGCCATGGTATAGCGGGATCCTACGAGCAGTACTTC.

This clone appeared a single time. The gene calls are TRBV5-1 and TRBJ2-7; 8 bases match TRBD1. Germline CDR1 SGHRS, CDR2 YFSETQ. V shed 2 bases, J shed 5 bases, and the junction held 3 bases outside the gene matches. This CDR3 is 13 amino acids long. For the CDR3, the DNA is TGCGCCAGCAGCTTAGACAGGGGAAACGAGCAGTACTTC. This gives the protein CASSLDRGNEQYF.

The chain combines TRBV2 with TRBJ2-7; 7 bases match TRBD1. V shed 7 bases, J shed 3 bases, and the junction held 9 bases outside the gene matches. The CDR3 is 14 amino acids. Germline values: CDR1 SNHLY, CDR2 FYNNEI. CDR3 sequence reads: CASMASRGIYEQYF. The CDR3 bases are TGTGCCAGCATGGCAAGCAGGGGGATCTACGAGCAGTACTTC.

This chain joins TRBV28 and TRBJ1-6, with D possibly being TRBD1 (5 bases). The CDR3 length is 12 residues. V lost 3 bases, J lost 15 bases, and 12 bases lay in between. CDR1 MDHEN and CDR2 SYDVKM come from the germline V gene. This CDR3 reads CASSLSGGFLHF. The CDR3 nucleotides are TGTGCCAGCAGTTTGAGCGGGGGATTCCTCCACTTT.